The 19 T cell receptor beta chains presented below share a single source sample, sequenced in a study of T cells in Graves' hyperthyroidism and ophthalmopathy. Regions amplified from RNA transcripts were the TCR beta CDR3 regions. The HTBI primer set was used in a first-round RT-PCR of the TCR CDR3. One entry per CDR3 protein results from TCRdb running MiXCR on the multiplex PCR reads. The sample has about 640,000 distinct CDR3 sequences, 20% to 25% seen once. The sequenced sample consisted of blood. These receptors all stem from a man aged 30 to 45 with Graves' ophthalmopathy.

The rearrangement uses TRBV6-2 or TRBV6-3 and TRBJ2-1, with 7 bases that match TRBD2. Germline V gene data show CDR1 as MNHEY and CDR2 as SVGEGT. The CDR3 is made up of 16 amino acids. The junction had 10 bases not matched to a gene; V was cut back by 0 bases and J by 8 bases. CDR3 sequence (DNA): TGTGCCAGCAGTTACTCGATAACTAGCGCAACGGATGAGCAGTTCTTC. Protein: CASSYSITSATDEQFF.

DNA of the CDR3: TGTGCCAGCAGTTACGCCACTAGCAACACCGGGGAGCTGTTTTTT. Translating gives CASSYATSNTGELFF. V is TRBV6-5 and J is TRBJ2-2; D possibly corresponds to TRBD2 (6 bases). Deletions cut 2 bases from V and 2 bases from J, with 9 bases between. The CDR3 runs 15 residues. Germline V gene lookup returns CDR1 MNHEY and CDR2 SVGAGI.

This clonotype has ten or more counts. The chain joins TRBV11-2 to TRBJ2-7; 9 positions agree with TRBD1. Looked up from germline, CDR1 is SGHAT and CDR2 is FQNNGV. The CDR3 consists of 15 residues. The ends lost 5 bases at V and 2 bases at J; junction bases unmatched: 7. CDR3 bases: TGTGCCAGCAGCACATCGGACAGGGGCCCCTACGAGCAGTACTTC. It encodes CASSTSDRGPYEQYF.

This clonotype showed up just a few times. The CDR3 nucleotides are TGTGCCAGCACCACCGGCGCAGGCGTTAACTATGGCTACACCTTC. It translates to CASTTGAGVNYGYTF. V usage is TRBV28 and J usage is TRBJ1-2; D not resolved. CDR1 MDHEN and CDR2 SYDVKM come from the germline V gene. The V and J ends lost 7 bases and 1 base respectively, with 16 bases between them. The CDR3 covers 15 residues.

The chain links TRBV11-3 to TRBJ2-1, with TRBD2 identical over 10 bases. The germline CDR1 and CDR2 sequences are SGHNT and YENEEA. The CDR3 length is 16 residues. The ends lost 1 base at V and 2 bases at J; junction bases unmatched: 2. CDR3 amino acids: CASSLATSGPYNEQFF. In DNA, the CDR3 is TGTGCCAGCAGCTTAGCGACTAGCGGGCCCTACAATGAGCAGTTCTTC.

This clonotype was seen only a few times. J is TRBJ2-5 and V is TRBV6-1; D is perhaps TRBD2 (6 bases). Germline CDR1 reads MNHNS; CDR2 reads SASEGT. The length of the CDR3 is 13 residues. The V end lost 6 bases, the J end lost 3 bases, and 11 bases lay between the germline ends. The CDR3 region has the DNA TGTGCCAGCAGGGGAGGAGGAGAAGAGACCCAGTACTTC. Protein product: CASRGGGEETQYF.

The genes are TRBV11-2 and TRBJ2-3, with a weak D call TRBD2 (6 bases). This CDR3 is 15 amino acids long. Germline lookup yields CDR1 SGHAT and CDR2 FQNNGV. The germline V and J ends were trimmed by 9 bases and 0 bases, with 16 bases remaining between them. In DNA form, the CDR3 reads TGTGCCAGTAAAAGGGTAGCGGCTAGCACAGATACGCAGTATTTT. As protein: CASKRVAASTDTQYF.

This clonotype occurred a few times. The V call is TRBV6-1, the J call TRBJ1-3; 8 bases align to TRBD1. The CDR3 is 18 amino acids. The J segment lost 0 bases and the V segment lost 8 bases, leaving 15 bases of the junction unmatched. Germline loops: CDR1 MNHNS, CDR2 SASEGT. CDR3 nucleotide sequence: TGTGCCAGCTGCAAGGGACAGGTTTTTGTCGGCTCTGGAAACACCATATATTTT. Protein sequence: CASCKGQVFVGSGNTIYF.

The J gene is TRBJ2-5, the V gene TRBV7-6; weak D call: TRBD2 (6 bases). The V gene lost 1 base and the J gene lost 5 bases, with 11 bases spanning the gap. CDR3 length: 14 amino acids. CDR1 is SGHVS, CDR2 FNYEAQ, per germline. The CDR3 loop is CASSLGGRPETQYF. In DNA form, the CDR3 reads TGTGCCAGCAGCTTAGGGGGGAGGCCGGAGACCCAGTACTTC. The entire variable domain, with the rest obtained from reference TRBV7-6 and TRBJ2-5, is as follows: GAGVSQSPRYKVTKRGQDVALRCDPISGHVSLYWYRQALGQGPEFLTYFNYEAQQDKSGLPNDRFSAERPEGSISTLTIQRTEQRDSAMYRCASSLGGRPETQYFGPGTRLLVL.

There are a few counts of this clonotype. V gene TRBV5-1 combines with J gene TRBJ2-7; 10 positions match TRBD2. The germline gives CDR1 SGHRS, CDR2 YFSETQ. The CDR3 contains 19 residues. Trimming removed 0 bases from V and 2 bases from J; junction bases left unmatched: 14. CDR3 nucleotide sequence: TGCGCCAGCAGCTTGGCTGCTAGCGGGGGTCTTTGGGTCGCCTACGAGCAGTACTTC. It codes for CASSLAASGGLWVAYEQYF.

This clonotype occurred many times. The chain employs TRBV10-3 and TRBJ2-5, with 10 bases matching TRBD1. V dropped 8 bases and J dropped 5; count of bases not matched to a gene: 14. Germline V CDR1 and CDR2: ENHRY, SYGVKD. CDR3 length: 16 amino acids. The CDR3 sequence is CAIGETGGLNPETQYF. As DNA, the CDR3 is TGTGCCATCGGGGAGACAGGGGGCCTCAACCCGGAGACCCAGTACTTC.

This sequence joins TRBV7-9 and TRBJ2-5; the match to TRBD2 covers 13 bases. The CDR3 runs 18 residues. Trimming took 5 bases from V and 4 from J; bases not matched to a gene: 13. Germline assignment: CDR1 SEHNR and CDR2 FQNEAQ (reference sequence). The CDR3: CASSQFRLAGGPPETQYF. For the CDR3, the DNA is TGTGCCAGCAGCCAGTTCCGACTAGCGGGAGGCCCCCCAGAGACCCAGTACTTC.

The chain links TRBV6-1 to TRBJ2-3; the D is unclear. Germline V gene sequence: CDR1 MNHNS, CDR2 SASEGT. The V and J ends lost 6 bases and 1 base respectively, with 14 bases between them. The CDR3 runs to 15 residues. In DNA form, the CDR3 reads TGTGCCAGCAGGATTCGGCCGGCAGGCACAGATACGCAGTATTTT. It specifies CASRIRPAGTDTQYF.

The chain uses TRBV6-2 or TRBV6-3 and TRBJ2-2, with D perhaps TRBD2 (6 bases). In germline, CDR1 is MNHEY, CDR2 SVGEGT. Trimming shortened V by 7 bases and J by 5 bases, and 14 bases separated the two germline ends. The CDR3 runs to 14 residues. The CDR3 DNA reads as TGTGCCAGCAAGCGGGCTAGCGCTACCGGGGAGCTGTTTTTT. Translating gives CASKRASATGELFF.

This clonotype turned up a few times. The chain combines TRBV18 with TRBJ1-2; TRBD1 aligns across 7 bases. Unmatched junction bases numbered 13, after V lost 10 bases and J lost 8 bases. This CDR3 comprises 13 residues. Germline CDR1 reads KGHSH; CDR2 reads LQKENI. Here the CDR3 reads CATSDRPVGGYTF. In DNA form, the CDR3 reads TGTGCCACTTCGGACAGGCCGGTGGGGGGCTACACCTTC.

About this clonotype: A read error may be the cause here, since a much bigger clone is one base away. The chain recombines TRBV27 with TRBJ2-7; 8 bases are shared with TRBD1. Germline CDR1 MNHEY, CDR2 SMNVEV (reference sequence). The CDR3 is 13 residues long. Here the CDR3 reads CVSSFRDRYEQYF. The CDR3 nucleotides read TGTGTCAGCAGTTTCCGGGACAGGTACGAGCAGTACTTC.

The chain couples TRBV4-1 to TRBJ2-5; 9 bases match TRBD2. CDR1 and CDR2 from the germline V gene are MGHRA and YSYEKL. This CDR3 region has 15 residues. V shed 8 bases and J 5 bases; nucleotides not matched to a gene: 12. CDR3 in amino acids: CASVGRLAGWETQYF. The CDR3 nucleotides are TGCGCCAGCGTGGGGAGGCTAGCGGGATGGGAGACCCAGTACTTC.

This clonotype turned up a few times. The rearrangement joins TRBV2 to TRBJ2-2, with unresolved D. This CDR3 has 16 residues. The ends were cut back, 3 bases at V and 3 bases at J, with 14 bases in the middle. Germline CDR1 and CDR2: SNHLY and FYNNEI. This CDR3 reads CASSESLKADTGELFF. CDR3 coding DNA: TGTGCCAGCAGTGAGTCACTCAAGGCGGACACCGGGGAGCTGTTTTTT.

This clonotype appeared a few times. The rearrangement links TRBV3-1 to TRBJ1-1, with TRBD1 matching 12 bases. Germline loops: CDR1 LGHDT, CDR2 YNNKEL (reference sequence). Trimming at V came to 0 bases and at J to 11 bases, leaving 4 bases not matched to a gene. The CDR3 is 14 amino acids. The CDR3 DNA is TGTGCCAGCAGCCAAGACGGGACAGGGGGCTCTGCTTTCTTT. It yields the protein CASSQDGTGGSAFF.